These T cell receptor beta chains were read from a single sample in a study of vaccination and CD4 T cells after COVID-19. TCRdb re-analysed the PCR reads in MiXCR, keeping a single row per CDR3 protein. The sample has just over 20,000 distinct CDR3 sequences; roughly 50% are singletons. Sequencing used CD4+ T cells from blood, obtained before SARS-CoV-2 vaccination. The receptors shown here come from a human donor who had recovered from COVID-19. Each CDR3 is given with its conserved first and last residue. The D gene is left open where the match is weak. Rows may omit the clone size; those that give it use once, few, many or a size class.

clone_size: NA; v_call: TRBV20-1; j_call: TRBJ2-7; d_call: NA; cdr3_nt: TGCAGTGCTAGAGATCGCCGGGACAACTACGAGCAGTACTTC; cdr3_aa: CSARDRRDNYEQYF
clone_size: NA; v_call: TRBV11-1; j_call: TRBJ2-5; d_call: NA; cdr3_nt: TGTGCCAGCAGCTTGCCACATCTAGAGACCCAGTACTTC; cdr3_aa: CASSLPHLETQYF
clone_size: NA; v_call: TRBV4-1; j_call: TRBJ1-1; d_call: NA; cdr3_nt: TGCGCCAGCAGCCAAGTAAGTTTATCGGGGGCCCGATGGGACACTGAAGCTTTCTTT; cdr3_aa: CASSQVSLSGARWDTEAFF
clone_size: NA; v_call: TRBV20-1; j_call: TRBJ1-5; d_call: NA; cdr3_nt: TGCAGTGCTAGAGATCCTACGGGGAATCAGCCCCAGCATTTT; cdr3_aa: CSARDPTGNQPQHF
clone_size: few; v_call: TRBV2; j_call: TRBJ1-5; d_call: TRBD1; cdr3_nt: TGTGCCAGCAGGGGTGGGACAGCAGATCAGCCCCAGCATTTT; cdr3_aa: CASRGGTADQPQHF
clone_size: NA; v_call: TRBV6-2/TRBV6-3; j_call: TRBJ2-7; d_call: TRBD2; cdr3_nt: TGTGCCAGCCGGCTAGCGGGAGGATCCCATCCTTACGAGCAGTACTTC; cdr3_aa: CASRLAGGSHPYEQYF
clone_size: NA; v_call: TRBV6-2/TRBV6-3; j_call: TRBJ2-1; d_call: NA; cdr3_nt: TGTGCCAGCAGTTGGATGGGGGCACATGAGCAGTTCTTC; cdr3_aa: CASSWMGAHEQFF
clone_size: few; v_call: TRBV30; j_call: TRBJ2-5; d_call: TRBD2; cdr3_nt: TGTGCCTGGAGTGTTGATTCCCTTTCTAGCGGGAGGGCCGGGTCGCTCTTTGGGCAAGAGACCCAGTACTTC; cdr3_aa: CAWSVDSLSSGRAGSLFGQETQYF
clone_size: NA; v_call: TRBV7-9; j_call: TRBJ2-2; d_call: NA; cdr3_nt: TGTGCCAGCAGCTTACCCCAGGGCCTCACCGGGGAGCTGTTTTTT; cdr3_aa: CASSLPQGLTGELFF
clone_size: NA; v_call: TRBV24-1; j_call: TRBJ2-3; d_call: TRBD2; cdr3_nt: TGTGCCACCAGTGATCGACTAGCGGGAAGCACAGATACGCAGTATTTT; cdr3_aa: CATSDRLAGSTDTQYF
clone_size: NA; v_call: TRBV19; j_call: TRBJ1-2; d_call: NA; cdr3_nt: TGTGCCAGTAGTTCTGGGGGCCGGGGCTACACCTTC; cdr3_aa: CASSSGGRGYTF
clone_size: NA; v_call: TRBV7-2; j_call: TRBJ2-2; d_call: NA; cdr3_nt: TGTGCCAGCAGCTTATTGCGGGCGAACACCGGGGAGCTGTTTTTT; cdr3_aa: CASSLLRANTGELFF
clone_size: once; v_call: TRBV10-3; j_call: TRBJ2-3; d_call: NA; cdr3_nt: TGTGCCATCAGTGTCACAGATACGCAGTATTTT; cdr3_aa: CAISVTDTQYF
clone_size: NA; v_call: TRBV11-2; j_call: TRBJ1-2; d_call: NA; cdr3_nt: TGTGCCAGCAGCTTAGCTTTCAGGAGAGGGGGCTACACCTTC; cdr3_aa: CASSLAFRRGGYTF
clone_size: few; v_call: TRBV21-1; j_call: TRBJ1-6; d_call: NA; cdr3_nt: TGTGCCAGCAGCAAGCTGGGATTGTGTAATTCACCCCTCCACTTT; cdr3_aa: CASSKLGLCNSPLHF
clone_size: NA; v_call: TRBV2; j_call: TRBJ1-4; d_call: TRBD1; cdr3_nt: TGTGCCAGCAGTGAAGAGGGGACAGGGTTTGAAAAACTGTTTTTT; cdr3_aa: CASSEEGTGFEKLFF
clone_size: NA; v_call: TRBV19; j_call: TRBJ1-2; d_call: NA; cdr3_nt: TGTGCCAGTAGTATGAGTAGGGGCTCAACCTATGGCTACACCTTC; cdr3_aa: CASSMSRGSTYGYTF
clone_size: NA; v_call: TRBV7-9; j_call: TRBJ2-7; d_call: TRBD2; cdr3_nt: TGTGCCAGCAGCTTCAGGACTAGCGGGAGCCCCTACGAGCAGTACTTC; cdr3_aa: CASSFRTSGSPYEQYF
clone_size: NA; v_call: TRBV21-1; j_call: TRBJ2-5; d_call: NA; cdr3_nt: TGTGCCAGCAGCAAAGTAGGCGACAGACGGTACCAAGAGACCCAGTACTTC; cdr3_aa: CASSKVGDRRYQETQYF
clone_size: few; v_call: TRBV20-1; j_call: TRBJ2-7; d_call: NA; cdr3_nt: TGCAGTGCTAATACAGCAGCCCACTACGAGCAGTACTTC; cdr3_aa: CSANTAAHYEQYF
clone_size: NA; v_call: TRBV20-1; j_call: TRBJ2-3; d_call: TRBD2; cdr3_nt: TGCAGTGCTAGATACGGGACCGCGGCTAGCGGGATCACAGATACGCAGTATTTT; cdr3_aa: CSARYGTAASGITDTQYF
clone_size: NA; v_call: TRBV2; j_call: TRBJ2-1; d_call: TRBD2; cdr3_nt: TGTGCCAGCAGTGATGGACTCGGACTAGCGGGATGGCAGTTCTTC; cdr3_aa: CASSDGLGLAGWQFF
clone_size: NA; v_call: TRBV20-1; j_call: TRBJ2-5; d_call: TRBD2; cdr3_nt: TGCAGTGTCCCGAAACCGCGGGGGGAGACCCAGTACTTC; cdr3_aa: CSVPKPRGETQYF
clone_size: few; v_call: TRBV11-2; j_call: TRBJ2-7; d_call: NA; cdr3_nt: TGTGCCAGCAGCCGTACAGGGACGAAAATCTACGAGCAGTACTTC; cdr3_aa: CASSRTGTKIYEQYF
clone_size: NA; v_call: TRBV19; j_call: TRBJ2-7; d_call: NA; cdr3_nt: TGTGCCAGTAGTATAGTGGCGGATCCGAGCTCCTACGAGCAGTACTTC; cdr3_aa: CASSIVADPSSYEQYF
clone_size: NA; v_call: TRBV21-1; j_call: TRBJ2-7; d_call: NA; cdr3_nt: TGTGCCAGCAGCAAAGCGATCAGCGGGAGGGCCACTTTACCCCGTATCTACGAGCAGCACTTC; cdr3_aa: CASSKAISGRATLPRIYEQHF
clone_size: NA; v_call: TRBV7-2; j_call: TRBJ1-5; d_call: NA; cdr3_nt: TGTGCCAGCAGCTTAGATGCAGCGGGGGCTCAGCCCCAGCATTTT; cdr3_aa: CASSLDAAGAQPQHF
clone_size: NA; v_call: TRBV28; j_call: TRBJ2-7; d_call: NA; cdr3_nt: TGTGCCAGCGTCGGCTCTACGAGCTCCTACGAGCAGTACTTC; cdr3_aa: CASVGSTSSYEQYF
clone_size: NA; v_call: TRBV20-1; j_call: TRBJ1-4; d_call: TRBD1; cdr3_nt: TGCAGTGCCAGGCCCGGGACAGGGAGTGAAAAACTGTTTTTT; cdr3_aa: CSARPGTGSEKLFF
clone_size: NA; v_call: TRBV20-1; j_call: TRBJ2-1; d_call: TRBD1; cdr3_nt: TGCAGTGCTAGAAGGGACAGTAGAATCCCCCGGTACAATGAGCAGTTCTTC; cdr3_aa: CSARRDSRIPRYNEQFF
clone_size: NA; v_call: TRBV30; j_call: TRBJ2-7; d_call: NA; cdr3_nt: TGTGCCTGGAGTTATAACCGGGGCTACGAGCAGTACTTC; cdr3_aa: CAWSYNRGYEQYF
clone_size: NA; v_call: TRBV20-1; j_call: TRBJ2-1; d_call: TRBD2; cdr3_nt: TGCAGTGCTAGGACTAGCGCAAAGCAGTTCTTC; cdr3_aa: CSARTSAKQFF
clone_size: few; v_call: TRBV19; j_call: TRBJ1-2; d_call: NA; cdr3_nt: TGTGCCAGTAGTATAAACTGGGACCGCTACACCTTC; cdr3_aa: CASSINWDRYTF
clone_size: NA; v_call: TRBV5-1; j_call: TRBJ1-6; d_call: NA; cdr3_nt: TGCGCCAGCAGCGCCCTCCAGGGTGGCGGTAATTCACCCCTCCACTTT; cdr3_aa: CASSALQGGGNSPLHF
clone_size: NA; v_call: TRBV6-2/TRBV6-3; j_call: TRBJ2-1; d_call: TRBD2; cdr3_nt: TGTGCCAGCAGTTACCCAAAAGCGGGAGTCGGCAATGAGCAGTTCTTC; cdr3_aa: CASSYPKAGVGNEQFF
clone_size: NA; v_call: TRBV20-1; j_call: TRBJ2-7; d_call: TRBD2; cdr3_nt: TGCAGTGCTGGGGGATTAGCGGGAGCGAGGGACGAGCAGTACTTC; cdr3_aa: CSAGGLAGARDEQYF
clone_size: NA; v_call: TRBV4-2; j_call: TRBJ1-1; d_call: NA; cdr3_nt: TGTGCCAGCAGCCAAGAACTTATAAAAATGGGAGCATCGGCTTTCTTT; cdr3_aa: CASSQELIKMGASAFF
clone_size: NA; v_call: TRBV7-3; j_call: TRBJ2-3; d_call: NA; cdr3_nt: TGTGCCAGCAGCTTAAGTCTGGGTACGCAGTATTTT; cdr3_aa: CASSLSLGTQYF
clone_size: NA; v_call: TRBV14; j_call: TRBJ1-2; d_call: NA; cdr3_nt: TGTGCCAGCAGCCAAGACCGGCTTAACTATGGCTACACCTTC; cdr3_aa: CASSQDRLNYGYTF
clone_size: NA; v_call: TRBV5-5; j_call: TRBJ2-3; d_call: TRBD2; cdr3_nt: TGTGCCAGCAGCTTGGAGCCTAGCGGGAGGGTGAGCACAGATACGCAGTATTTT; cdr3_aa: CASSLEPSGRVSTDTQYF
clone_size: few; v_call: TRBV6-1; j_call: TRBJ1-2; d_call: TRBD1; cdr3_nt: TGTGCCAGCAGGACAGGGGGCGCATCCTATGGCTACACCTTC; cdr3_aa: CASRTGGASYGYTF
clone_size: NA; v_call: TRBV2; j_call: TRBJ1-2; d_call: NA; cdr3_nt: TGTGCCAGCCGGCGGGAGGGTAACTATGGCTACACCTTC; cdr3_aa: CASRREGNYGYTF
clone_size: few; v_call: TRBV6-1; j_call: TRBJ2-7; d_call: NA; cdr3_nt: TGTGCCAGCAGCCGCGTGGGGACCTACGAGCAGTACTTC; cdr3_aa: CASSRVGTYEQYF
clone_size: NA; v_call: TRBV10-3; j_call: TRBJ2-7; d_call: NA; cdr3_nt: TGTGCCATCAGTGATCGCGGGGATAGCTCCTACGAGCAGTACTTC; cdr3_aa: CAISDRGDSSYEQYF
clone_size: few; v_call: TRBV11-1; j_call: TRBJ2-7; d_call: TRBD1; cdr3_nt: TGTGCCAGCAGCGGACAGGGACGAGAGCAGTACTTC; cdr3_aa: CASSGQGREQYF
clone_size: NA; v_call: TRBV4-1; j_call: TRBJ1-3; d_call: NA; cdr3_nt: TGCGCCAGTACCCTCAGGTTCGGCTCTGGAAACACCATATATTTT; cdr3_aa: CASTLRFGSGNTIYF
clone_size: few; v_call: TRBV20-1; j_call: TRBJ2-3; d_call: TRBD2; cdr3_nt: TGCAGTGCTAGAGTCACTAGCGGGGCAACAGATACGCAGTATTTT; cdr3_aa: CSARVTSGATDTQYF
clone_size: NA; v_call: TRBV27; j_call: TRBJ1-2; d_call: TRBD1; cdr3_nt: TGTGCCAGCAGTTTCAGGGGGCGCGGTGATGGCTACACCTTC; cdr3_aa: CASSFRGRGDGYTF